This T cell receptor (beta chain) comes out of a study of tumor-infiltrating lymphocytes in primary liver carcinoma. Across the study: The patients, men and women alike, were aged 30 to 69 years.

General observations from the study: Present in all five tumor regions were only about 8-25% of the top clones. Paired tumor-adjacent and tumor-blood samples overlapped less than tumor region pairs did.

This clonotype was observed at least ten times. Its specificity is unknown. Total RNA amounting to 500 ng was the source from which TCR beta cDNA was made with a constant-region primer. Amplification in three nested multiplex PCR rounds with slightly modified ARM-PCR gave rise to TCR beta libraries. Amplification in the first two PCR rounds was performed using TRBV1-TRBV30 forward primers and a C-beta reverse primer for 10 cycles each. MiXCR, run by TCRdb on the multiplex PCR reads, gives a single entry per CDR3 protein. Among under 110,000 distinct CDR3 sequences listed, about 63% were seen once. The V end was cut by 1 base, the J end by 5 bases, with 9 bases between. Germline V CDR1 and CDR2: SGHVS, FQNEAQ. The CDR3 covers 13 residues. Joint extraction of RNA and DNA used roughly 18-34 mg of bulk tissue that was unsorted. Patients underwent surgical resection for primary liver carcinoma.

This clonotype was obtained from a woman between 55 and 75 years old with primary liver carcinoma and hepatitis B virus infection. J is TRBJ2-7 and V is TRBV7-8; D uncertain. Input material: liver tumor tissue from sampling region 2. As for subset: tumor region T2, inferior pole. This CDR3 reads CASSLVDVDEQYF. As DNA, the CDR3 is TGTGCCAGCAGCTTAGTCGACGTCGACGAGCAGTACTTC.